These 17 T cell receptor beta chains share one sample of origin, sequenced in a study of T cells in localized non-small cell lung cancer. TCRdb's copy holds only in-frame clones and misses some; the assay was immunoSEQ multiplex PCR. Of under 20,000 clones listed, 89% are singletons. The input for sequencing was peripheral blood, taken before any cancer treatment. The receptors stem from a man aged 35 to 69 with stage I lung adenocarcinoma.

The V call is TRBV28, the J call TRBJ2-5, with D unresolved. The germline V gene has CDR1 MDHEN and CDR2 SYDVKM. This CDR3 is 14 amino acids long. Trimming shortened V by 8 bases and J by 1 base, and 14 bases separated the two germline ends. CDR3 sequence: CASGSRRFQETQYF. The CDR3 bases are TGTGCCAGCGGCTCGAGACGGTTCCAAGAGACCCAGTACTTC.

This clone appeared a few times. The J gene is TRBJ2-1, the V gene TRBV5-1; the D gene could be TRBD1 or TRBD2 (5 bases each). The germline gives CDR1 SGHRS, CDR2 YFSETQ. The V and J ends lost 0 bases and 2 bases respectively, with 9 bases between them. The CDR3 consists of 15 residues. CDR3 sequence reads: CASSLDGTTYNEQFF. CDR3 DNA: TGCGCCAGCAGCTTGGACGGGACCACCTACAATGAGCAGTTCTTC.

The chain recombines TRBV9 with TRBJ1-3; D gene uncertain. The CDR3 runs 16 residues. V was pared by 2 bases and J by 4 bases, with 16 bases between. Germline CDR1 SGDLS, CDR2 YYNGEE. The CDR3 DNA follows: TGTGCCAGCAGCGTGGATGACTCACGGTTCGGAAACACCATATATTTT. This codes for CASSVDDSRFGNTIYF.

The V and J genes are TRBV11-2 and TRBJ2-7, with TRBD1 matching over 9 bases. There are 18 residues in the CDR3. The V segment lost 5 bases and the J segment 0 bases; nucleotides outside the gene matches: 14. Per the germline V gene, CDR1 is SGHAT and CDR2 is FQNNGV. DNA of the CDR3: TGTGCCAGCAGCCCCATCCCAAGGGGACAGGGCCCCTCCTACGAGCAGTACTTC. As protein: CASSPIPRGQGPSYEQYF.

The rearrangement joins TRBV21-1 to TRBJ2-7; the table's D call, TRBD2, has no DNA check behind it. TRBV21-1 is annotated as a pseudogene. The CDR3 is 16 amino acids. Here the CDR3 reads CASSKNPGAGGYEQYF. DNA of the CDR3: TGTGCCAGCAGCAAAAACCCGGGGGCGGGAGGGTACGAGCAGTACTTC.

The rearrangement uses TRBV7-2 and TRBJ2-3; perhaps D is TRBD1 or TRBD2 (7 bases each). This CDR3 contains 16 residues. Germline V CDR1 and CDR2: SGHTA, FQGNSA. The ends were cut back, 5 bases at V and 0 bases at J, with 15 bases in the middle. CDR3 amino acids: CASSQGGDSSTDTQYF. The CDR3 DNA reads TGTGCCAGCAGCCAGGGGGGGGACTCTAGCACAGATACGCAGTATTTT.

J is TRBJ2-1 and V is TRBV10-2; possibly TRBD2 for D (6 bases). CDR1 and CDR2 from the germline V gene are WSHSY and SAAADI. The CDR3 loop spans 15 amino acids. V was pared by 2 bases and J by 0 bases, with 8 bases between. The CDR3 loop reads CASSEGRSSYNEQFF. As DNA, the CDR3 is TGCGCCAGCAGTGAGGGGAGGAGCTCCTACAATGAGCAGTTCTTC.

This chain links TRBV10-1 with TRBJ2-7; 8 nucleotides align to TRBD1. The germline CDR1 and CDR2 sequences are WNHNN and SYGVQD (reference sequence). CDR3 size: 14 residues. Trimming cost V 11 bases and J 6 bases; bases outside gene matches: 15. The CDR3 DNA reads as TGCGCCTCGAGTGGGGCCCGGACAGGGCGCGAGCAGTACTTC. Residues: CASSGARTGREQYF.

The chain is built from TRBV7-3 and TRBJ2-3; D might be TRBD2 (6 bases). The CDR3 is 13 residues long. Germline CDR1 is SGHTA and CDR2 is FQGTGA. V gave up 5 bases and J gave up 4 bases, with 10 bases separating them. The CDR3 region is CASSNGDSDTQYF. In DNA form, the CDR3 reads TGTGCCAGCAGCAACGGGGACTCAGATACGCAGTATTTT.

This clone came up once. The CDR3 loop is CASSPDRYTEAFF. Here the CDR3 DNA reads TGTGCCAGCAGCCCGGACAGATACACTGAAGCTTTCTTT. The V and J genes are TRBV7-2 and TRBJ1-1, with D tentatively TRBD1 (6 bases). Germline V gene data show CDR1 as SGHTA and CDR2 as FQGNSA. V lost 5 bases, J lost 3 bases, and 10 bases lay in between. This CDR3 is 13 amino acids long.

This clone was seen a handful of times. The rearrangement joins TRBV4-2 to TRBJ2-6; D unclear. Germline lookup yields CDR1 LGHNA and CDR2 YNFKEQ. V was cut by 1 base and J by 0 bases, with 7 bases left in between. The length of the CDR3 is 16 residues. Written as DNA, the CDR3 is TGTGCCAGCAGCCAAGCTCTTCTCTCTGGGGCCAACGTCCTGACTTTC. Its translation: CASSQALLSGANVLTF.

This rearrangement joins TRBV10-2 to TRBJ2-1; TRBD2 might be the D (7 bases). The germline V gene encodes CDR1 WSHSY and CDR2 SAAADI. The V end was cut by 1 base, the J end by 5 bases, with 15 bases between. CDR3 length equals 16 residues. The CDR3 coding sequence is TGCGCCAGCAGTGAGTGGGGCGGGGGCTTGCACAATGAGCAGTTCTTC. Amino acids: CASSEWGGGLHNEQFF.

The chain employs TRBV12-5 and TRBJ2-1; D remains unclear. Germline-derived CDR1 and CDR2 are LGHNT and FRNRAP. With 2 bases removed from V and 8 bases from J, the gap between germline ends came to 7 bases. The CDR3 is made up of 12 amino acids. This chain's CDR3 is CASGLPGYEQFF. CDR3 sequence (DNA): TGTGCTAGTGGTTTGCCCGGGTATGAGCAGTTCTTC.

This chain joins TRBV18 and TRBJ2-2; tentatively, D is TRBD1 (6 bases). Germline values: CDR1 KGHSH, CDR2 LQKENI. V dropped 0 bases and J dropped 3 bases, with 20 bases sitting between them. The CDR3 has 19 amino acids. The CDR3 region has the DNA TGTGCCAGCTCACCACCTGAGGGGGAAATCCCCTGGGACACCGGGGAGCTGTTTTTT. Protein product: CASSPPEGEIPWDTGELFF.

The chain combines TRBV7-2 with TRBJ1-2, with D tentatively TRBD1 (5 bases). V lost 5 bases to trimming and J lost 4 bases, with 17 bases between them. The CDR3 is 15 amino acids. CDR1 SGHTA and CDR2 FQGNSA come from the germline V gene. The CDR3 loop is CASSQGGEGGYGYTF. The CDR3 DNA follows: TGTGCCAGCAGCCAAGGAGGGGAAGGCGGCTATGGCTACACCTTC.

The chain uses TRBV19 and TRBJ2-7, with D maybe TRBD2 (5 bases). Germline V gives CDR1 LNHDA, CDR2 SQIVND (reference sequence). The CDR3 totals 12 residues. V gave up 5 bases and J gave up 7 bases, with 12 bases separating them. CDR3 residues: CASSGRGREQYF. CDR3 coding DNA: TGTGCCAGTAGTGGTCGGGGTCGAGAGCAGTACTTC.

In DNA form, the CDR3 reads TGTGCCAGCAGCGGTCGGACAGGGGGCCGAACCGGGGAGCTGTTTTTT. Translating it yields CASSGRTGGRTGELFF. The chain recombines TRBV9 with TRBJ2-2; TRBD1 matches at 11 bases. After removal of 3 bases from V and 5 bases from J, the junction contained 6 bases not matched to a gene. Looked up from germline, CDR1 is SGDLS and CDR2 is YYNGEE. The CDR3 is 16 residues long.